The entry that follows covers one T cell receptor beta chain sequence. TCRdb's copy holds only in-frame clones and misses some; the assay was immunoSEQ multiplex PCR. The data show 110,000 to 150,000 clones, 75% to 95% seen once. The data stem from a study of control samples from healthy donors and cancer patients. This TCR came from a man between 18 and 35 years old in good health. The sequenced sample was blood.

The CDR3: CASSGREGGRQYGYTF. In DNA form, the CDR3 reads TGTGCCAGTAGTGGCCGTGAAGGGGGCCGACAGTATGGCTACACCTTC. The V call is TRBV19, the J call TRBJ1-2; 7 nucleotides match TRBD1. CDR3 length: 16 residues. V was clipped by 5 bases and J by 5 bases; unmatched bases: 14. Looked up from germline, CDR1 is LNHDA and CDR2 is SQIVND (reference sequence). Full variable domain (rest looked up from reference TRBV19 and TRBJ1-2): DGGITQSPKYLFRKEGQNVTLSCEQNLNHDAMYWYRQDPGQGLRLIYYSQIVNDFQKGDIAEGYSVSREKKESFPLTVTSAQKNPTAFYLCASSGREGGRQYGYTFGSGTRLTVV.